This T cell receptor (beta chain) was observed in a study of T cells after yellow fever vaccination. TCRdb redid the calling of the 5' RACE reads with MiXCR, one entry per CDR3 protein. The table has some 420,000 distinct CDR3 sequences, about 17% seen once. The ends lost 1 base at V and 9 bases at J; junction bases unmatched: 11. Germline V CDR1 and CDR2: LNHDA, SQIVND (reference sequence). The CDR3 length is 15 residues. Here the sequenced sample was PBMCs, taken before the yellow fever booster vaccination. The chain uses TRBV19 and TRBJ2-5; TRBD1 aligns across 7 bases. The TCR was taken from a man between 18 and 29 years old who received the YFV17D yellow fever vaccine. CDR3 sequence: CASSIAPTGSRAQYF. The CDR3, as DNA: TGTGCCAGTAGTATAGCTCCGACAGGGAGTCGTGCCCAGTACTTC.